Listed below are T cell receptor beta chains from one sample, sequenced in a study of OX40 agonist ivuxolimab in advanced cancers. The protocol was immunoSEQ multiplex PCR, while the TCRdb copy is restricted to in-frame clones and leaves out a portion. This sample has some 74,000 clones, with approximately 94% found just once. The source material was CD4+ or CD8+ T cells sorted from blood, sampled in a trial of the OX40 agonist ivuxolimab. Source of these receptors: an adult with an advanced solid tumor such as melanoma, head and neck, liver or kidney cancer. The CDR3 runs from the conserved cysteine through the conserved F or W. D genes are given only for firm matches. Expanded clones are given a class, and other clones once, few, many or no size at all.

CASSIGGWTDTQYF TGTGCCAGTAGTATCGGGGGGTGGACAGATACGCAGTATTTT NA TRBJ2-3 TRBV19 TRBD2
CASSLTSGSSYEQYF TGTGCCAGCAGTTTAACTAGCGGGAGCTCCTACGAGCAGTACTTC once TRBJ2-7 TRBV27 TRBD2
CASSFRQSNSPLHF TGTGCCAGCAGTTTCCGGCAGTCTAATTCACCCCTCCACTTT NA TRBJ1-6 TRBV28 NA
CASSSETGGTEAFF TGTGCCAGCAGTTCCGAGACAGGGGGCACTGAAGCTTTCTTT NA TRBJ1-1 TRBV27 TRBD1
CASSPYGANVLTF TGTGCCAGCTCACCATACGGGGCCAACGTCCTGACTTTC NA TRBJ2-6 TRBV18 NA
CASSLTGSLETQYF TGTGCCAGCAGTTTAACTGGATCCCTGGAGACCCAGTACTTC once TRBJ2-5 TRBV27 NA
CASSPLAGGSYNEQFF TGTGCCAGCAGCCCACTAGCGGGAGGATCCTACAATGAGCAGTTCTTC NA TRBJ2-1 TRBV7-3 TRBD2
CARSLGLAGASYEQYF TGTGCCAGAAGCTTGGGGCTAGCGGGAGCGAGCTACGAGCAGTACTTC NA TRBJ2-7 TRBV5-3 TRBD2
CASSEFQGKSNQPQHF TGTGCCAGCAGTGAATTCCAGGGGAAGTCCAATCAGCCCCAGCATTTT NA TRBJ1-5 TRBV2 NA
CASSLGFHLGNTEAFF TGTGCCAGCAGCTTAGGGTTCCATCTAGGCAACACTGAAGCTTTCTTT NA TRBJ1-1 TRBV11-2 NA
CASSRDTYNEQFF TGTGCCAGCAGCCGGGACACATACAATGAGCAGTTCTTC few TRBJ2-1 TRBV13 NA
CASSLSMDSASGYTF TGTGCCAGCAGTTTATCGATGGACAGTGCGTCGGGCTACACCTTC NA TRBJ1-2 TRBV27 NA